This T cell receptor beta chain was sequenced during a study of resident and recirculating memory T cells in vitiligo. In the study overall: Whole samples, not sorted cells, were homogenized and used for genomic DNA extraction.

This clone appeared a single time. Some clones are missing from TCRdb's copy, which holds only in-frame ones; the method was immunoSEQ multiplex PCR. The sample yields 75,000 to 85,000 clones, under 95% seen once. Germline trimming cut 6 bases from V and 4 bases from J; bases unmatched to any gene: 9. Looked up from germline, CDR1 is MDHEN and CDR2 is SYDVKM. The CDR3 length is 15 residues. What was sequenced was blood. The J gene is TRBJ1-5, the V gene TRBV28; 7 bases match TRBD1. The receptor comes from a male donor with vitiligo. The CDR3 DNA is TGTGCCAGCAGGCTCCGGGGGACAGCAAATCAGCCCCAGCATTTT. Amino acid sequence: CASRLRGTANQPQHF.